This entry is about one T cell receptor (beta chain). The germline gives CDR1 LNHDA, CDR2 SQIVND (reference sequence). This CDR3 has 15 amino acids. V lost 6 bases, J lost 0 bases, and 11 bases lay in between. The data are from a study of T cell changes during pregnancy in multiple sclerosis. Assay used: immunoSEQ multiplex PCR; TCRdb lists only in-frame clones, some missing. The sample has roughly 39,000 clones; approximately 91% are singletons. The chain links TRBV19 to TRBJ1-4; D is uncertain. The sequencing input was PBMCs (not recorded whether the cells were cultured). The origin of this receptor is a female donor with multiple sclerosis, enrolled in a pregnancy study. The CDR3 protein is CASSRQASTNEKLFF. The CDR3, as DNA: TGTGCCAGTAGCAGACAAGCTTCAACTAATGAAAAACTGTTTTTT.